Given below is one T cell receptor beta chain in context. This same CDR3 is encoded by further DNA sequences in the sample. This sample stems from a study of control samples from healthy donors and cancer patients. Sequencing was performed with immunoSEQ multiplex PCR; in TCRdb, only in-frame clones are kept and a portion is missing. Among 130,000 to 150,000 clones listed, approximately 91% were seen once. This receptor was identified in a man in his thirties or forties in good health. Material: blood.

Here the CDR3 reads CASSQVGETQYF. Here the CDR3 DNA reads TGTGCCAGCAGCCAGGTCGGAGAGACCCAGTACTTC. This sequence joins TRBV3-1 (or the pseudogene TRBV3-2) and TRBJ2-5, with unresolved D. The CDR3 contains 12 residues. V shed 3 bases and J shed 4 bases, with 6 bases lying between them. CDR1 LGHDT and CDR2 YNNKEL come from the germline V gene (reference sequence).